This T cell receptor beta chain was recovered during a study of blood T cell repertoires in COVID-19. Repertoires were generated with immunoSEQ multiplex PCR, while TCRdb's copy carries only in-frame clones and drops some. Of around 50,000 clones listed, 89% were seen once; the top ten hold roughly 2.3%. This CDR3 comprises 15 residues. Trimming left V 1 base short and J 5 bases short, with 14 bases between. The germline CDR1 and CDR2 sequences are SEHNR and FQNEAQ (reference sequence). This sequence originates from a human donor in a cohort sampled during active COVID-19. Sequencing input: peripheral blood. V and J are TRBV7-9 and TRBJ1-1; D perhaps matches TRBD1 (5 bases). CDR3 in amino acids: CASSLEGLKGTEAFF. CDR3 nucleotide sequence: TGTGCCAGCAGCTTAGAAGGCCTAAAGGGGACTGAAGCTTTCTTT.